The 27 T cell receptor beta chains below come from one sample, sequenced in a study of shared clonotypes between healthy human individuals. Sequenced by immunoSEQ multiplex PCR; TCRdb stores in-frame clones only, minus some. The sample records 550,000 to 800,000 clones, 74% being singletons. Sequencing was performed on memory CD4+ T cells sorted from blood. Subset meaning: CD45RA-negative fraction. Receptors were obtained from a woman between 25 and 40 years old in good health.

This chain uses TRBV5-1 with TRBJ1-4, with D unclear. Germline assignment: CDR1 SGHRS and CDR2 YFSETQ. This CDR3 comprises 13 residues. V lost 2 bases, J lost 3 bases, and 5 bases lay in between. The CDR3: CASSFIPNEKLFF. CDR3 in DNA: TGCGCCAGCAGCTTTATTCCTAATGAAAAACTGTTTTTT.

A remark on this clone: A read error may produce the germline difference seen at one junction end. V and J are TRBV27 and TRBJ2-1; 7 bases agree with TRBD1. CDR1 MNHEY and CDR2 SMNVEV come from the germline V gene (reference sequence). The CDR3 has 13 amino acids. CDR3: CASTYRGYDEQFF. CDR3 DNA sequence: TGTGCCAGCACCTACAGGGGCTACGATGAGCAGTTCTTC.

The rearrangement joins TRBV6-4 to TRBJ1-1; D is possibly TRBD1 (6 bases). Germline V gives CDR1 MRHNA, CDR2 SNTAGT. This CDR3 comprises 14 residues. The germline V and J ends were trimmed by 5 bases and 1 base, with 11 bases remaining between them. This CDR3 is CASSLSGANTEAFF. CDR3 nucleotide sequence: TGTGCCAGCAGTTTGTCAGGGGCGAACACTGAAGCTTTCTTT.

The rearrangement joins TRBV9 to TRBJ2-3; TRBD2 aligns across 11 bases. CDR3 length equals 15 residues. J lost 5 bases, V lost 3 bases, and 5 bases had no gene match. The germline V gene encodes CDR1 SGDLS and CDR2 YYNGEE. CDR3 loop: CASSGSGRAVDTQYF. In DNA, the CDR3 is TGTGCCAGCAGCGGTAGCGGGAGGGCCGTAGATACGCAGTATTTT. Full variable domain (remainder filled in from reference TRBV9 and TRBJ2-3): DSGVTQTPKHLITATGQRVTLRCSPRSGDLSVYWYQQSLDQGLQFLIQYYNGEERAKGNILERFSAQQFPDLHSELNLSSLELGDSALYFCASSGSGRAVDTQYFGPGTRLTVL.

This clone was seen only a few times. This sequence joins TRBV5-4 and TRBJ2-5; D is uncertain. V lost 3 bases, J lost 0 bases, and 0 bases lay in between. CDR3 length equals 11 residues. Germline CDR1 is SGHNT and CDR2 is YYREEE (reference sequence). Here the CDR3 DNA reads TGTGCCAGCAGCTACCAAGAGACCCAGTACTTC. Amino acid sequence: CASSYQETQYF.

This clone was observed a handful of times. The chain recombines TRBV4-1 with TRBJ2-5; no reliable D call. V dropped 6 bases and J dropped 3 bases, with 14 bases sitting between them. The CDR3 sequence is 14 residues long. Germline V lookup: CDR1 MGHRA, CDR2 YSYEKL. The CDR3 bases are TGCGCCAGCAGGCTTTCTAGTCTGGAAGAGACCCAGTACTTC. It codes for CASRLSSLEETQYF.

This chain joins TRBV28 and TRBJ2-7, with 13 bases lining up with TRBD2. Trimming took 4 bases from V and 2 from J; bases not matched to a gene: 5. This CDR3 is built from 16 residues. Germline V gene lookup returns CDR1 MDHEN and CDR2 SYDVKM. The CDR3 reads CASSWTSGRVPYEQYF. CDR3 in DNA: TGTGCCAGCAGTTGGACTAGCGGGAGAGTCCCCTACGAGCAGTACTTC.

The CDR3 DNA reads TGTGCCATCAGTGAGGACCTCACGGGGCGCACTGAAGCTTTCTTT. Amino acid sequence: CAISEDLTGRTEAFF. The chain uses TRBV10-3 and TRBJ1-1; TRBD1 might be the D (5 bases). With 2 bases removed from V and 4 bases from J, the gap between germline ends came to 14 bases. This CDR3 has 15 amino acids. Looked up from germline, CDR1 is ENHRY and CDR2 is SYGVKD.

V gene TRBV19 combines with J gene TRBJ2-7; 7 bases line up with TRBD2. Trimming cost V 9 bases and J 3 bases; bases outside gene matches: 5. Germline CDR1 and CDR2: LNHDA and SQIVND (reference sequence). There are 12 residues in the CDR3. The chain's CDR3 is CASSSGGYEQYF. The CDR3 DNA sequence: TGTGCCAGCTCTAGCGGAGGCTACGAGCAGTACTTC.

This chain links TRBV25-1 with TRBJ2-5; D uncertain. Judging by the DNA end, TRBJ2-7 fits better; the J call may be wrong. This CDR3 has 14 residues. From germline, CDR1 is MGHDK and CDR2 SYGVNS. For the CDR3, the DNA is TGTGCCAGCAGTGAATCTGGCCAGACCTACGAGCAGTACTTC. Translated: CASSESGQTYEQYF.

The rearrangement links TRBV7-2 to TRBJ2-1; the D is unclear. Germline loops: CDR1 SGHTA, CDR2 FQGNSA. Trimming took 4 bases from V and 3 from J, leaving 10 bases between them. The CDR3 is 14 residues long. This CDR3 is CASSSPRFYNEQFF. The CDR3 DNA reads TGTGCCAGCAGCTCCCCCCGTTTCTACAATGAGCAGTTCTTC.

The CDR3, as DNA: TGTGCCAGCAGCTCCCGGACAGGGGGGAACACTGAAGCTTTCTTT. Residues: CASSSRTGGNTEAFF. The chain links TRBV5-4 to TRBJ1-1; TRBD1 matches at 10 bases. This CDR3 contains 15 residues. The J segment lost 1 base and the V segment lost 3 bases, leaving 3 bases of the junction unmatched. The germline gives CDR1 SGHNT, CDR2 YYREEE (reference sequence). The full variable domain, completed using reference TRBV5-4 and TRBJ1-1, is ETGVTQSPTHLIKTRGQQVTLRCSSQSGHNTVSWYQQALGQGPQFIFQYYREEENGRGNFPPRFSGLQFPNYSSELNVNALELDDSALYLCASSSRTGGNTEAFFGQGTRLTVV.

V is TRBV19 and J is TRBJ2-2; D remains unclear. The CDR3 has 14 residues. The germline CDR1 and CDR2 sequences are LNHDA and SQIVND (reference sequence). V dropped 8 bases and J dropped 4 bases, with 14 bases sitting between them. The CDR3 is CASRPQVSTGELFF. The DNA for the CDR3 is TGTGCCAGTCGTCCGCAGGTCAGCACCGGGGAGCTGTTTTTT.

A remark on this clone: A clone one base away is much larger, so this may be a read error. V gene TRBV9 combines with J gene TRBJ2-1; 7 nucleotides line up with TRBD2. The CDR3 runs 15 residues. CDR1 and CDR2 (germline): SGDLS, YYNGEE. The J segment lost 3 bases and the V segment lost 0 bases, leaving 3 bases of the junction unmatched. The CDR3 DNA is TGTGCCAGCAGCGTAGGGGTAGCGGGCTACAATGAGCAGTTCTTC. Protein sequence: CASSVGVAGYNEQFF.

The CDR3, as DNA: TGCGCCAGCAGCTTAGGGGGAGGGCCCAACGAGCAGTACTTC. It translates to CASSLGGGPNEQYF. The chain is built from TRBV5-1 and TRBJ2-7; TRBD2 is a possible D gene (7 bases). Germline V gene lookup returns CDR1 SGHRS and CDR2 YFSETQ. CDR3 size: 14 residues. The germline V and J ends were trimmed by 2 bases and 5 bases, with 14 bases remaining between them.

V usage is TRBV5-4 and J usage is TRBJ2-1; 12 bases are a match to TRBD1. V shed 3 bases and J 7 bases; nucleotides not matched to a gene: 8. CDR3 length: 16 residues. Germline values: CDR1 SGHNT, CDR2 YYREEE (reference sequence). The CDR3 DNA sequence: TGTGCCAGCAGCTACCCCGGGACAGGGGGCCGAAATGAGCAGTTCTTC. Protein product: CASSYPGTGGRNEQFF.

The genes are TRBV27 and TRBJ2-1; TRBD2 agrees at 7 bases. This CDR3 is built from 16 residues. The V segment lost 10 bases and the J segment 0 bases; nucleotides outside the gene matches: 12. Germline lookup yields CDR1 MNHEY and CDR2 SMNVEV (reference sequence). The CDR3 sequence: CATSSARESSYNEQFF. CDR3 nucleotides: TGTGCCACCAGCTCGGCGCGGGAGAGCTCCTACAATGAGCAGTTCTTC.

The rearrangement uses TRBV28 and TRBJ2-1, with 10 bases fitting TRBD2. Germline lookup yields CDR1 MDHEN and CDR2 SYDVKM. V trimming: 5 bases; J trimming: 12 bases; junction bases outside the gene matches: 4. The CDR3 spans 12 residues. CDR3 residues: CASSQRTSGQFF. DNA of the CDR3: TGTGCCAGCAGTCAACGGACTAGCGGGCAGTTCTTC.

J is TRBJ2-1 and V is TRBV19; 10 bases are shared with TRBD2. The CDR3 length is 15 residues. The V gene end was trimmed by 2 bases and the J gene end by 8 bases; junction bases not matched to a gene: 6. Germline assignment: CDR1 LNHDA and CDR2 SQIVND (reference sequence). The CDR3 DNA sequence: TGTGCCAGTAGTATAAGCGGGAGGGCCGGGTATGAGCAGTTCTTC. The encoded protein is CASSISGRAGYEQFF.

The chain employs TRBV11-2 and TRBJ1-4; 7 bases agree with TRBD1. Germline CDR1 is SGHAT and CDR2 is FQNNGV. V shed 5 bases and J 0 bases; nucleotides not matched to a gene: 9. The CDR3 is 17 residues long. CDR3 DNA: TGTGCCAGCAGCGCAGTCCAGGGGGGAGCAACTAATGAAAAACTGTTTTTT. This codes for CASSAVQGGATNEKLFF.

CDR3 in DNA: TGTGCCAGCAAGTCCACGGAAGGAGGAACATACGAGCAGTACTTC. Translation gives CASKSTEGGTYEQYF. V is TRBV6-6 and J is TRBJ2-7; D may be TRBD2 (5 bases). Germline V CDR1 and CDR2: MNHNY, SVGAGI (reference sequence). V was pared by 7 bases and J by 4 bases, with 20 bases between. The CDR3 runs to 15 residues.

V gene TRBV7-8 combines with J gene TRBJ2-7, with no clear D. Looked up from germline, CDR1 is SGHVS and CDR2 is FQNEAQ. The germline V and J ends were trimmed by 1 base and 0 bases, with 7 bases remaining between them. The length of the CDR3 is 14 residues. The chain's CDR3 is CASSLDILSYEQYF. The CDR3 DNA sequence: TGTGCCAGCAGCTTAGACATCCTCTCCTACGAGCAGTACTTC.

The genes are TRBV5-1 and TRBJ2-3, with TRBD2 as a possible D gene (6 bases). The CDR3 is 14 amino acids. The germline gives CDR1 SGHRS, CDR2 YFSETQ. The ends were cut back, 0 bases at V and 6 bases at J, with 11 bases in the middle. CDR3 nucleotide sequence: TGCGCCAGCAGCTTGGGAACGGCGGGGGATACGCAGTATTTT. Protein product: CASSLGTAGDTQYF.

The chain employs TRBV5-1 and TRBJ2-7, with 7 bases aligning to TRBD1. Germline V gene data show CDR1 as SGHRS and CDR2 as YFSETQ. The CDR3 length is 15 residues. Trimming at V came to 5 bases and at J to 3 bases, leaving 11 bases not matched to a gene. The CDR3 spells CASRHGQAGVYEQYF. In nucleotides, the CDR3 is TGCGCCAGCAGGCACGGACAGGCAGGGGTCTACGAGCAGTACTTC.

The chain is built from TRBV18 and TRBJ2-7; D not resolved. V lost 5 bases to trimming and J lost 2 bases, with 16 bases between them. Germline CDR1 and CDR2: KGHSH and LQKENI. The CDR3 extends over 15 amino acids. The CDR3 region is CASSDSGQETYEQYF. CDR3 in DNA: TGTGCCAGCTCAGATTCGGGTCAGGAAACCTACGAGCAGTACTTC.

As regards this clone: This sample also contains other DNA sequences that code for the same CDR3. The J gene is TRBJ2-1, the V gene TRBV5-4; D is unresolved. The CDR3 loop spans 16 amino acids. The V end lost 0 bases, the J end lost 0 bases, and 10 bases lay between the germline ends. CDR1 and CDR2 (germline): SGHNT, YYREEE (reference sequence). The DNA for the CDR3 is TGTGCCAGCAGCTTGGCCTCCCTAAGCTCCTACAATGAGCAGTTCTTC. Residues: CASSLASLSSYNEQFF.

V and J are TRBV19 and TRBJ1-5, with D hard to call. Germline V gene sequence: CDR1 LNHDA, CDR2 SQIVND (reference sequence). V was cut by 3 bases and J by 5 bases, with 8 bases left in between. CDR3 size: 13 residues. DNA for the CDR3: TGTGCCAGTAGTATGCACCTAGATCAGCCCCAGCATTTT. Protein product: CASSMHLDQPQHF.